These 13 T cell receptor beta chains came from one sample sequenced in a study of early T cells in non-severe SARS-CoV-2 infection. TCRdb re-derived calls from the 5' RACE reads in MiXCR, one entry per CDR3 protein. Of some 60,000 distinct CDR3 sequences in the sample, about 8.4% were seen once. The source material was whole blood. These receptors were taken from an adult who was a healthcare worker with PCR-confirmed SARS-CoV-2 infection or an uninfected control (not recorded which).

The chain joins TRBV6-6 to TRBJ2-4; D remains ambiguous. The CDR3 covers 14 residues. V was pared by 5 bases and J by 0 bases, with 8 bases between. Germline V CDR1 and CDR2: MNHNY, SVGAGI (reference sequence). For the CDR3, the DNA is TGTGCCAGCAGTCTACTTGGAGCCAAAAACATTCAGTACTTC. It is translated as CASSLLGAKNIQYF.

This clonotype has ten or more counts. The chain uses TRBV28 and TRBJ1-6; tentative D call: TRBD1 (5 bases). The CDR3 covers 14 residues. The germline CDR1 and CDR2 sequences are MDHEN and SYDVKM. V was trimmed by 2 bases and J by 15 bases, leaving 17 bases between them. CDR3 sequence reads: CASSLRQLKGDLHF. In DNA form, the CDR3 reads TGTGCCAGCAGTTTAAGACAGTTAAAAGGGGACCTCCACTTT.

This chain uses TRBV11-3 with TRBJ2-3; tentatively, D is TRBD2 (7 bases). CDR1 and CDR2 (germline): SGHNT, YENEEA. V was trimmed by 5 bases and J by 2 bases, leaving 17 bases between them. The CDR3 sequence is 16 residues long. CDR3 bases: TGTGCCAGCAGCCCGGGGGGACAATTAGCCACAGATACGCAGTATTTT. It is translated as CASSPGGQLATDTQYF.

This clonotype was observed at least ten times. The V and J genes are TRBV2 and TRBJ2-5; no definite D call. The CDR3 runs 14 residues. CDR1 and CDR2 (germline): SNHLY, FYNNEI. The germline V and J ends were trimmed by 6 bases and 5 bases, with 16 bases remaining between them. The CDR3 reads CASSPLPARETQYF. The CDR3 DNA follows: TGTGCCAGCAGCCCCCTTCCGGCGCGGGAGACCCAGTACTTC.

This clonotype has ten or more counts. This chain joins TRBV24-1 and TRBJ1-1, with TRBD1 as a possible D gene (6 bases). V lost 3 bases, J lost 4 bases, and 14 bases lay in between. This CDR3 region has 15 residues. Germline V gene data show CDR1 as KGHDR and CDR2 as SFDVKD. The CDR3 region is CATSDPKTGATEAFF. The CDR3 DNA reads as TGTGCCACCAGTGATCCCAAGACAGGAGCCACTGAAGCTTTCTTT.

This clonotype was observed many times. The chain combines TRBV28 with TRBJ2-7; TRBD2 aligns across 8 bases. The CDR3 has 16 residues. The ends lost 2 bases at V and 0 bases at J; junction bases unmatched: 6. In germline, CDR1 is MDHEN, CDR2 SYDVKM. CDR3: CASSLSPSGPSYEQYF. The CDR3 DNA is TGTGCCAGCAGTTTAAGCCCTAGCGGGCCCTCCTACGAGCAGTACTTC.

This clonotype was seen a handful of times. The chain uses TRBV7-2 and TRBJ1-5, with D tentatively TRBD1 (5 bases). The CDR3 spans 15 residues. V was trimmed by 4 bases and J by 5 bases, leaving 15 bases between them. Germline CDR1 SGHTA, CDR2 FQGNSA. CDR3 bases: TGTGCCAGCAGCTCCGTAGTGGGGACCCATCAGCCCCAGCATTTT. It encodes CASSSVVGTHQPQHF.

The chain uses TRBV11-2 and TRBJ2-7; D unresolved. Trimming took 4 bases from V and 5 from J, leaving 12 bases between them. Germline CDR1 reads SGHAT; CDR2 reads FQNNGV. This CDR3 is 13 amino acids long. CDR3 nucleotide sequence: TGTGCCAGCAGCTCCTCCCTAGACGACGAGCAGTACTTC. This encodes CASSSSLDDEQYF.

This clonotype came up a few times. A much larger clone sits a single nucleotide away, making a read error possible. The chain links TRBV6-5 to TRBJ1-1; no clear D. V lost 1 base, J lost 1 base, and 4 bases lay in between. Germline CDR1 is MNHEY and CDR2 is SVGAGI. The CDR3 sequence is 13 residues long. In nucleotides, the CDR3 is TGTGCCAGCAGTTACTGGGGGAACACTGAAGCTTTCTTT. It codes for CASSYWGNTEAFF.

The table lists this clonotype with many counts. The chain combines TRBV9 with TRBJ1-6, with 7 nucleotides matching TRBD1. The length of the CDR3 is 14 residues. V lost 3 bases to trimming and J lost 6 bases; unmatched junction nucleotides: 3. CDR1 and CDR2 (germline): SGDLS, YYNGEE. CDR3 amino acids: CASSAGTANSPLHF. CDR3 in DNA: TGTGCCAGCAGCGCGGGGACAGCTAATTCACCCCTCCACTTT.

A few counts support this clonotype. The V and J genes are TRBV2 and TRBJ2-5; 9 nucleotides line up with TRBD1. There are 15 residues in the CDR3. Germline loops: CDR1 SNHLY, CDR2 FYNNEI. V lost 7 bases and J lost 5; bases outside the gene matches: 11. The CDR3 sequence: CASKVGQGLAETQYF. The DNA for the CDR3 is TGTGCCAGCAAGGTGGGACAGGGATTGGCGGAGACCCAGTACTTC.

This clonotype has ten or more counts. The chain is built from TRBV12-3 or TRBV12-4 and TRBJ2-7; a weak D match, TRBD1 (5 bases). The CDR3 is made up of 14 amino acids. V lost 6 bases to trimming and J lost 4 bases, with 16 bases between them. The CDR3 protein is CASSRAEIGYEQYF. CDR3 nucleotides: TGTGCCAGCAGCAGGGCGGAGATAGGGTACGAGCAGTACTTC.

This clonotype was seen more than once but under ten times. The chain links TRBV29-1 to TRBJ1-1; D is ambiguous. The CDR3 extends over 11 amino acids. Germline V CDR1 and CDR2: SQVTM, ANQGSEA. V was clipped by 7 bases and J by 4 bases, with 10 bases between them. The DNA for the CDR3 is TGCAGCGCAAGAGGCCTCACTGAAGCTTTCTTT. The encoded protein is CSARGLTEAFF.